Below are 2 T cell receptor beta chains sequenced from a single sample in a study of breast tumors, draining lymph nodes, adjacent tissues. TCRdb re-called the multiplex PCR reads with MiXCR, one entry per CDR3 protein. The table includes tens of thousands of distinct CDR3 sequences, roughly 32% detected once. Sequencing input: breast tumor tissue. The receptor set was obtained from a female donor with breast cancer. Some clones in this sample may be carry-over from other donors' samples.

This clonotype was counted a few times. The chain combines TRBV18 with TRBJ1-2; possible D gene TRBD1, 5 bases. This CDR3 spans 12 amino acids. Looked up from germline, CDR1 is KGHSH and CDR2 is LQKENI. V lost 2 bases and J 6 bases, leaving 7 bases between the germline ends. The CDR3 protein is CASSPGTDGYTF. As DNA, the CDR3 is TGTGCCAGCTCACCAGGGACGGATGGCTACACCTTC.

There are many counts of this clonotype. The CDR3 sequence: CASSLGGSQQETQYF. The CDR3 DNA sequence: TGTGCCAGCAGCTTGGGCGGGAGTCAGCAAGAGACCCAGTACTTC. The V call is TRBV7-8, the J call TRBJ2-5; 7 nucleotides match TRBD2. V dropped 3 bases and J dropped 2; count of bases not matched to a gene: 6. Germline lookup yields CDR1 SGHVS and CDR2 FQNEAQ. The CDR3 extends over 15 amino acids. Full variable domain (outside the CDR3, taken from reference TRBV7-8 and TRBJ2-5): GAGVSQSPRYKVAKRGQDVALRCDPISGHVSLFWYQQALGQGPEFLTYFQNEAQLDKSGLPSDRFFAERPEGSVSTLKIQRTQQEDSAVYLCASSLGGSQQETQYFGPGTRLLVL.